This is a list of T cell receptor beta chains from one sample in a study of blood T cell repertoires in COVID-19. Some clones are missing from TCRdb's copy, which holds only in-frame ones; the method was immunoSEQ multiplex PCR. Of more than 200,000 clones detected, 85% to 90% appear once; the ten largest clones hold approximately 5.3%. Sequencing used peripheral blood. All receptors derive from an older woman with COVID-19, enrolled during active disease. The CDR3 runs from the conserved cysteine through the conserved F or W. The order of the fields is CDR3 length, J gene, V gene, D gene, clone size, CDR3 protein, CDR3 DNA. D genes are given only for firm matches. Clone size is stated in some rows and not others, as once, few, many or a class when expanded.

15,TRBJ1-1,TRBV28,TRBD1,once,CASSFGDRVNTEAFF,TGTGCCAGCAGTTTTGGGGACAGGGTGAACACTGAAGCTTTCTTT
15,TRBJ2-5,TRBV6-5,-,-,CASSRSGAPQETQYF,TGTGCCAGCAGCCGGAGTGGGGCTCCCCAAGAGACCCAGTACTTC
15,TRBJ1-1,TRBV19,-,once,CASSKIGLENTEAFF,TGTGCCAGTAGTAAAATCGGACTGGAGAACACTGAAGCTTTCTTT
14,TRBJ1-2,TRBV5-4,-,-,CASSLGAVDYGYTF,TGTGCCAGCAGCTTGGGGGCAGTTGACTATGGCTACACCTTC
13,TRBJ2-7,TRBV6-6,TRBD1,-,CASSSRGRYEQYF,TGTGCCAGCAGTTCGAGGGGGCGGTACGAGCAGTACTTC
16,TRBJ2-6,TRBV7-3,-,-,CASSLTTGTGANVLTF,TGTGCCAGCAGCCTCACTACAGGGACTGGGGCCAACGTCCTGACTTTC
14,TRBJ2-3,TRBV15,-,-,CATRAGGSTDTQYF,TGTGCCACCAGGGCGGGCGGTAGCACAGATACGCAGTATTTT
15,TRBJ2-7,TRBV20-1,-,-,CSASLVQASGYEQYF,TGCAGTGCTAGTCTAGTACAGGCCTCAGGATACGAGCAGTACTTC
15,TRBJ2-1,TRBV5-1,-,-,CASSLQGPSYNEQFF,TGCGCCAGCAGCCTACAGGGTCCAAGTTACAATGAGCAGTTCTTC
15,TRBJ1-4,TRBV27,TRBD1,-,CASSRTGGRGEKLFF,TGTGCCAGCAGCCGGACAGGGGGCCGGGGGGAAAAACTGTTTTTT
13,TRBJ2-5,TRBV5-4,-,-,CASSLGVQETQYF,TGTGCCAGCAGCTTGGGAGTCCAAGAGACCCAGTACTTC
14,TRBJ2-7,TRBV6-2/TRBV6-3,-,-,CASSWSGSTYEQYF,TGTGCCAGCAGTTGGTCGGGGTCAACCTACGAGCAGTACTTC
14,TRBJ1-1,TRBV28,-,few,CASSLIRGVTEAFF,TGTGCCAGCAGTTTAATCCGGGGAGTCACTGAAGCTTTCTTT
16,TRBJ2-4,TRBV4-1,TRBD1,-,CASSQAGQGPQNIQYF,TGCGCCAGCAGCCAAGCGGGACAGGGCCCCCAAAACATTCAGTACTTC
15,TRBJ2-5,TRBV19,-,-,CASSIGRTFQETQYF,TGTGCCAGTAGTATAGGCCGGACATTTCAAGAGACCCAGTACTTC
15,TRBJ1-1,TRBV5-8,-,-,CASSLRFVGLVEAFF,TGTGCCAGCAGCTTGAGGTTTGTTGGTCTAGTTGAAGCTTTCTTT
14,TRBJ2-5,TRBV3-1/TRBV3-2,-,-,CASSQGALIETQYF,TGTGCCAGCAGCCAAGGGGCACTGATAGAGACCCAGTACTTC
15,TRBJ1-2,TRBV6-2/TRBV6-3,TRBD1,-,CASSSTGIANYGYTF,TGTGCCAGCAGTTCGACAGGGATAGCTAACTATGGCTACACCTTC
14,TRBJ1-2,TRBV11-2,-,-,CASSLAAGGIGYTF,TGTGCCAGCAGCTTAGCCGCGGGGGGAATTGGCTACACCTTC
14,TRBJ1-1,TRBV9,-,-,CASSVGRDNNEAFF,TGTGCCAGCAGCGTAGGTCGGGACAACAATGAAGCTTTCTTT
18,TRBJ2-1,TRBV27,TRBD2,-,CASSKVLGGRGKNNEQFF,TGTGCCAGCAGCAAGGTCCTTGGCGGGAGGGGAAAGAACAATGAGCAGTTCTTC
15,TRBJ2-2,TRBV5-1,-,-,CASSPGVSNTGELFF,TGCGCCAGCAGCCCAGGGGTTTCGAACACCGGGGAGCTGTTTTTT
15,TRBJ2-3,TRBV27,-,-,CASSTNRRATDTQYF,TGTGCCAGCAGCACAAACCGCAGGGCCACAGATACGCAGTATTTT
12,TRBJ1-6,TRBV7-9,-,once,CASSLVQSPLHF,TGTGCCAGCAGCTTAGTTCAATCACCCCTCCACTTT
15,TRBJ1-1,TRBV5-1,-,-,CASSLGPVMNTEAFF,TGCGCCAGCAGCTTGGGCCCAGTTATGAACACTGAAGCTTTCTTT
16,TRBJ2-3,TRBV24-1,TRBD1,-,CATSDPTGVSTDTQYF,TGTGCCACCAGTGACCCGACAGGGGTTAGCACAGATACGCAGTATTTT
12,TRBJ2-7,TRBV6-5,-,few,CASSRTVYEQYF,TGTGCCAGCTCCCGAACTGTATACGAGCAGTACTTC
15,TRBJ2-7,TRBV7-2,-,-,CASSFPFAGLDEQYF,TGTGCCAGCAGCTTTCCTTTTGCGGGATTGGACGAGCAGTACTTC
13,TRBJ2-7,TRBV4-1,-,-,CASSQGLDYEQYF,TGCGCCAGCAGTCAGGGACTCGACTACGAGCAGTACTTC
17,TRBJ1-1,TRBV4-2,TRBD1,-,CASSQPGQGRRNTEAFF,TGTGCCAGCAGCCAACCGGGACAGGGGCGGAGGAACACTGAAGCTTTCTTT
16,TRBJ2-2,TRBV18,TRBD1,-,CASSASGTGGTGELFF,TGTGCCAGCTCAGCTTCCGGGACAGGGGGCACCGGGGAGCTGTTTTTT
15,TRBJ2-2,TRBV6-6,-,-,CASSSTAGQTGELFF,TGTGCCAGCAGTTCAACGGCAGGGCAGACCGGGGAGCTGTTTTTT
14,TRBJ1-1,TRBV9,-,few,CASSPFGGGTEAFF,TGTGCCAGCAGTCCCTTCGGGGGAGGCACTGAAGCTTTCTTT
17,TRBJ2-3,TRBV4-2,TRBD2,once,CASSQVETSGSPDTQYF,TGTGCCAGCAGCCAAGTAGAGACTAGCGGGAGTCCAGATACGCAGTATTTT
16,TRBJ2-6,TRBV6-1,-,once,CASSENPGSGANVLTF,TGTGCCAGCAGCGAAAACCCGGGGAGTGGGGCCAACGTCCTGACTTTC
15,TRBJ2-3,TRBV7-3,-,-,CASSSRGTRGDTQYF,TGTGCCAGCAGCTCAAGGGGGACCCGCGGGGATACGCAGTATTTT
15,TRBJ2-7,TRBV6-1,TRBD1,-,CASSEVGQGSYEQYF,TGTGCCAGCAGTGAAGTCGGACAGGGATCCTACGAGCAGTACTTC
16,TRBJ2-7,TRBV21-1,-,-,CASSPLPSRATYEQYF,TGTGCCAGCAGCCCCCTTCCGTCGAGGGCCACCTACGAGCAGTACTTC
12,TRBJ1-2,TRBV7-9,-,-,CASSLRGRGYTF,TGTGCCAGCAGCCTAAGGGGCCGGGGCTACACCTTC
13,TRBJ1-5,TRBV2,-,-,CASSEFRAQPQHF,TGTGCCAGCAGTGAATTCAGGGCTCAGCCCCAGCATTTT
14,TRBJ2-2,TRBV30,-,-,CASQGRENTGELFF,TGTGCCTCCCAGGGCAGGGAAAACACCGGGGAGCTGTTTTTT
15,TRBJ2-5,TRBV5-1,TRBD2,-,CASSRELAGWETQYF,TGCGCCAGCAGCCGGGAGCTAGCGGGATGGGAGACCCAGTACTTC
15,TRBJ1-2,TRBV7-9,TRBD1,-,CASRHRGDGYYGYTF,TGTGCCAGCAGGCACAGGGGGGATGGTTACTATGGCTACACCTTC
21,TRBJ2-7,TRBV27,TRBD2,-,CASSPTSGGGRLGGSSYEQYF,TGTGCCAGCAGTCCCACCTCGGGAGGGGGGCGGTTGGGCGGGAGCTCCTACGAGCAGTACTTC
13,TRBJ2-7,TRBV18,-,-,CASSRRDNYEQYF,TGTGCCAGCTCACGCCGGGACAACTACGAGCAGTACTTC
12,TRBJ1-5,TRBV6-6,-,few,CASSPNIQPQHF,TGTGCCAGCAGCCCCAACATACAGCCCCAGCATTTT
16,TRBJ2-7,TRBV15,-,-,CATSTRQGGLGNEQYF,TGTGCCACCAGCACTAGGCAGGGGGGTCTTGGGAACGAGCAGTACTTC
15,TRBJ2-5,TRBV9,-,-,CASSVRQGLVETQYF,TGTGCCAGCAGCGTGCGTCAGGGTTTGGTGGAGACCCAGTACTTC
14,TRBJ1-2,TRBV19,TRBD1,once,CASSMSRQGDGYTF,TGTGCCAGTAGTATGTCTCGTCAGGGGGATGGCTACACCTTC
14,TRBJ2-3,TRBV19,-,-,CASAPTGSTDTQYF,TGTGCCAGCGCCCCTACAGGGAGTACAGATACGCAGTATTTT
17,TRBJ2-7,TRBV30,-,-,CAGGGREKGRAGFVQYF,TGTGCCGGGGGGGGGCGGGAGAAGGGCCGTGCTGGTTTCGTGCAGTACTTC
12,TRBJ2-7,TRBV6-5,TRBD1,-,CASMDRGSEQYF,TGTGCCAGCATGGACAGGGGCAGCGAGCAGTACTTC
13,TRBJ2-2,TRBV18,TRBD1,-,CASRTDRAGELFF,TGTGCCAGCCGGACCGACAGGGCCGGGGAGCTGTTTTTT
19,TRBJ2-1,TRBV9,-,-,CASSVSPGSGKSSYNEQFF,TGTGCCAGCAGCGTGAGCCCCGGGTCCGGTAAAAGCTCCTACAATGAGCAGTTCTTC
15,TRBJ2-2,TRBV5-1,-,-,CASSLDSPNTGELFF,TGCGCCAGCAGCTTGGACAGCCCGAACACCGGGGAGCTGTTTTTT
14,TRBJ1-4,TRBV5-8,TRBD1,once,CASSVDRAREKLFF,TGTGCCAGCAGCGTCGACAGGGCGAGAGAAAAACTGTTTTTT
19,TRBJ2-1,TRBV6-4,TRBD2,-,CASSDSGSASGFSYNEQFF,TGTGCCAGCAGTGACTCGGGATCAGCTAGCGGGTTCTCCTACAATGAGCAGTTCTTC
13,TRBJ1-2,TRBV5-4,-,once,CASSLERNYGYTF,TGTGCCAGCAGCTTGGAGAGAAACTATGGCTACACCTTC
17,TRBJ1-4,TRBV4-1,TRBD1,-,CASSSGQGQPTFWKLFF,TGCGCCAGCAGCTCCGGACAGGGCCAACCTACTTTCTGGAAACTGTTTTTT